One sample yielded the 23 T cell receptor beta chains listed below, sequenced in a study of shared clonotypes between healthy human individuals. Naive CD8 cells were CD45RO-negative, positively selected for CCR7, excluding terminally differentiated effector memory CD45RA+ cells. Sequenced by immunoSEQ multiplex PCR; TCRdb stores in-frame clones only, minus some. The table lists some 2.1 million clones, roughly 93% of them singletons. Sequencing used naive CD8+ T cells from PBMCs. The receptors here all came from a man younger than 35 in good health. Some clones in this sample may be carry-over from other donors' samples.

The CDR3 region is CASSLEASRADTQYF. CDR3 nucleotide sequence: TGTGCCAGCAGCTTGGAGGCGAGTCGAGCAGATACGCAGTATTTT. The gene calls are TRBV5-8 and TRBJ2-3; D is ambiguous. CDR1 is SGHTS, CDR2 YDEGEE, per germline. This CDR3 comprises 15 residues. Between the trimmed V and J ends, which lost 0 bases and 4 bases, there was a span of 12 bases.

The rearrangement links TRBV4-2 to TRBJ1-5; possible D gene TRBD1, 5 bases. The CDR3 spans 15 residues. V lost 1 base to trimming and J lost 4 bases, with 11 bases between them. Germline V gene data show CDR1 as LGHNA and CDR2 as YNFKEQ. Here the CDR3 DNA reads TGTGCCAGCAGCCAAGTCCGCGGGGGAAATCAGCCCCAGCATTTT. It translates to CASSQVRGGNQPQHF.

This chain joins TRBV7-9 and TRBJ2-1; 8 bases are shared with TRBD2. Trimming cost V 5 bases and J 6 bases; bases outside gene matches: 9. This CDR3 has 15 residues. CDR1 is SEHNR, CDR2 FQNEAQ, per germline (reference sequence). CDR3 DNA: TGTGCCAGCAGCCGAGAACTAGCGGAGTTCAATGAGCAGTTCTTC. Its translation is CASSRELAEFNEQFF.

In regard to this clone: Other nucleotide sequences from this sample produce the same CDR3. The chain employs TRBV5-4 and TRBJ2-7; D is perhaps TRBD1 or TRBD2 (6 bases each). This CDR3 comprises 13 residues. Germline V gene sequence: CDR1 SGHNT, CDR2 YYREEE (reference sequence). V shed 1 base and J shed 2 bases, with 7 bases lying between them. The CDR3 loop is CASSLRGAYEQYF. The CDR3 DNA is TGTGCCAGCAGCTTGAGGGGGGCCTACGAGCAGTACTTC.

V is TRBV27 and J is TRBJ2-7, with 8 bases fitting TRBD1. V lost 4 bases, J lost 1 base, and 3 bases stayed unmatched. Germline V gene lookup returns CDR1 MNHEY and CDR2 SMNVEV (reference sequence). The CDR3 length is 14 residues. The CDR3 DNA sequence: TGTGCCAGCAGTTCATGGGACAGGTCCTACGAGCAGTACTTC. Its protein product is CASSSWDRSYEQYF.

The gene calls are TRBV11-2 and TRBJ2-1, with D perhaps assigned TRBD1 or TRBD2 (5 bases each). Germline V gene sequence: CDR1 SGHAT, CDR2 FQNNGV. The germline V and J ends were trimmed by 5 bases and 5 bases, with 10 bases remaining between them. This CDR3 has 13 residues. CDR3: CASSPGRNNEQFF. CDR3 sequence (DNA): TGTGCCAGCAGCCCGGGACGGAACAATGAGCAGTTCTTC.

This clone was seen once. This sequence joins TRBV27 and TRBJ2-7, with D possibly being TRBD1 (5 bases). The V end was cut by 3 bases, the J end by 5 bases, with 14 bases between. CDR1 MNHEY and CDR2 SMNVEV come from the germline V gene (reference sequence). The CDR3 length is 14 residues. The CDR3 coding sequence is TGTGCCAGCAGTTTTGGTCCACAGGTCGACGAGCAGTACTTC. Protein product: CASSFGPQVDEQYF.

V gene TRBV7-9 combines with J gene TRBJ2-7; the match to TRBD2 covers 11 bases. The CDR3 runs 16 residues. CDR1 is SEHNR and CDR2 is FQNEAQ in the germline V gene (reference sequence). Unmatched junction bases numbered 8, after V lost 5 bases and J lost 2 bases. The CDR3 here is CASSPGLAGEAYEQYF. CDR3 coding DNA: TGTGCCAGCAGCCCCGGACTAGCGGGTGAGGCCTACGAGCAGTACTTC.

The DNA for the CDR3 is TGTGCCAGCAGCTTGGGTCGATCGGGAGCCTACCAAGAGACCCAGTACTTC. Translated, it gives CASSLGRSGAYQETQYF. The V and J genes are TRBV5-6 and TRBJ2-5, with a possible D match to TRBD2 (6 bases). CDR1 SGHDT and CDR2 YYEEEE come from the germline V gene. The CDR3 has 17 residues. Trimming took off 0 bases at V and 0 bases at J, with 15 bases between the two ends. Complete variable domain (other parts from reference TRBV5-6 and TRBJ2-5): DAGVTQSPTHLIKTRGQQVTLRCSPKSGHDTVSWYQQALGQGPQFIFQYYEEEERQRGNFPDRFSGHQFPNYSSELNVNALLLGDSALYLCASSLGRSGAYQETQYFGPGTRLLVL.

This chain links TRBV28 with TRBJ1-5, with D maybe TRBD1 (5 bases). From germline, CDR1 is MDHEN and CDR2 SYDVKM. V was trimmed by 2 bases and J by 7 bases, leaving 12 bases between them. The CDR3 runs to 14 residues. CDR3 protein: CASSLPGSGQPQHF. The CDR3 DNA sequence: TGTGCCAGCAGTTTACCAGGGTCCGGGCAGCCCCAGCATTTT.

The rearrangement uses TRBV5-1 and TRBJ2-7, with 10 positions matching TRBD2. Germline CDR1 reads SGHRS; CDR2 reads YFSETQ. The CDR3 contains 16 residues. V dropped 3 bases and J dropped 2; count of bases not matched to a gene: 8. The CDR3 nucleotides are TGCGCCAGCAGCTATGCCGGGACTAGCGAAACCTACGAGCAGTACTTC. Protein: CASSYAGTSETYEQYF.

The chain has TRBV7-8 and TRBJ1-5; possible D gene TRBD1, 6 bases. V lost 4 bases and J 3 bases, leaving 10 bases between the germline ends. This CDR3 contains 14 residues. Germline V gene data show CDR1 as SGHVS and CDR2 as FQNEAQ. CDR3 coding DNA: TGTGCCAGCAGCTCGCAGGGGTTCAATCAGCCCCAGCATTTT. It specifies CASSSQGFNQPQHF.

About this clone: The sample contains more than one DNA sequence encoding this CDR3. This chain connects TRBV27 to TRBJ2-3; no clear D gene. The V gene's germline CDR1 is MNHEY and CDR2 SMNVEV (reference sequence). Trimming removed 5 bases from V and 0 bases from J, with 9 bases in between. The CDR3 covers 14 residues. This CDR3 is CASSPSGSTDTQYF. The CDR3, as DNA: TGTGCCAGCAGTCCTTCAGGAAGCACAGATACGCAGTATTTT.

The chain is built from TRBV7-9 and TRBJ2-7, with a possible D match to TRBD2 (6 bases). CDR3 length: 14 amino acids. The V end lost 3 bases, the J end lost 3 bases, and 12 bases lay between the germline ends. Germline V gene data show CDR1 as SEHNR and CDR2 as FQNEAQ (reference sequence). CDR3 DNA: TGTGCCAGCAGCTTGGAGGGGTATTACTACGAGCAGTACTTC. Translating gives CASSLEGYYYEQYF.

This rearrangement joins TRBV6-5 to TRBJ2-7; D possibly matches TRBD1 or TRBD2 (6 bases each). This CDR3 region has 14 residues. The germline V gene has CDR1 MNHEY and CDR2 SVGAGI. V lost 0 bases and J lost 5, with 11 bases in between. CDR3 in DNA: TGTGCCAGCAGTTACTCGACAGGAGGGGACGAGCAGTACTTC. It encodes CASSYSTGGDEQYF.

This chain connects TRBV10-3 to TRBJ2-1, with D unclear. V was trimmed by 5 bases and J by 4 bases, leaving 9 bases between them. Germline CDR1 is ENHRY and CDR2 is SYGVKD. This CDR3 contains 13 residues. The CDR3, as DNA: TGTGCCATCAGTTCAGGACGGTACAATGAGCAGTTCTTC. It yields the protein CAISSGRYNEQFF.

The chain uses TRBV7-8 and TRBJ2-1; 10 nucleotides line up with TRBD2. V lost 5 bases to trimming and J lost 7 bases; unmatched junction nucleotides: 8. Germline V gives CDR1 SGHVS, CDR2 FQNEAQ. The CDR3 contains 15 residues. For the CDR3, the DNA is TGTGCCAGCAGCCGCAAACTAGCGGGGACTAATGAGCAGTTCTTC. Translation gives CASSRKLAGTNEQFF.

V usage is TRBV11-2 and J usage is TRBJ2-2, with TRBD2 matching 11 bases. Losses at the gene ends were 4 bases for V and 7 bases for J; bases not matched to a gene: 8. The CDR3 is made up of 16 amino acids. Germline V gene data show CDR1 as SGHAT and CDR2 as FQNNGV. The CDR3 loop reads CASSSYTSGSSGELFF. As DNA, the CDR3 is TGTGCCAGCAGCTCATATACTAGCGGGAGCAGCGGGGAGCTGTTTTTT.

The rearrangement uses TRBV2 and TRBJ2-3; no clear D gene. Trimming cost V 3 bases and J 2 bases, with 9 bases left between them. The CDR3 is made up of 14 amino acids. Germline assignment: CDR1 SNHLY and CDR2 FYNNEI. The chain's CDR3 is CASSEKSNTDTQYF. In nucleotides, the CDR3 is TGTGCCAGCAGTGAGAAGAGTAACACAGATACGCAGTATTTT.

V usage is TRBV6-5 and J usage is TRBJ2-7, with 12 bases lining up with TRBD2. V dropped 6 bases and J dropped 4; count of bases not matched to a gene: 4. From germline, CDR1 is MNHEY and CDR2 SVGAGI. This CDR3 has 14 amino acids. CDR3 sequence (DNA): TGTGCCAGCAGCGGACTAGCGGGAATTTACGAGCAGTACTTC. It yields the protein CASSGLAGIYEQYF.

The chain uses TRBV9 and TRBJ2-2, with D maybe TRBD1 (6 bases). Germline V gene data show CDR1 as SGDLS and CDR2 as YYNGEE. The CDR3 length is 14 residues. The ends were cut back, 3 bases at V and 5 bases at J, with 11 bases in the middle. The CDR3 coding sequence is TGTGCCAGCAGCGACCGACAGGTAACCGGGGAGCTGTTTTTT. Translation: CASSDRQVTGELFF.

The rearrangement joins TRBV7-9 to TRBJ1-5, with D uncertain. Germline-derived CDR1 and CDR2 are SEHNR and FQNEAQ (reference sequence). Trimming took off 8 bases at V and 4 bases at J, with 12 bases between the two ends. CDR3 length equals 13 residues. The CDR3 DNA follows: TGTGCCAGCCACGACGGGTCGAATCAGCCCCAGCATTTT. Its protein product is CASHDGSNQPQHF.

Note on this clone: Other nucleotide sequences from this sample produce the same CDR3. The chain couples TRBV5-1 to TRBJ1-2, with TRBD1 identical over 8 bases. Germline CDR1 SGHRS, CDR2 YFSETQ. V gave up 4 bases and J gave up 4 bases; unmatched junction bases: 3. The CDR3 runs 13 residues. CDR3 in amino acids: CASSTDRGYGYTF. CDR3 nucleotides: TGCGCCAGCAGCACCGACAGGGGCTATGGCTACACCTTC.